This T cell receptor beta chain was documented in a study of CD8+ T cells in alopecia areata. Study-wide background: Twice a day, 5 to 10 mg of oral tofacitinib was administered to treated patients. Study results and caveats: Lesional scalp, notably in alopecia totalis/universalis, had clonality above that of normal scalp.

Germline V lookup: CDR1 SGHDT, CDR2 YYEEEE. The V gene end was trimmed by 1 base and the J gene end by 3 bases; junction bases not matched to a gene: 0. This CDR3 region has 14 residues. This clone was counted only a few times. Its antigen is still unknown. Extraction of RNA preceded its reverse transcription into cDNA, which served as the sequencing template. Assay: immunoSEQ multiplex PCR; the TCRdb copy retains only in-frame clones and omits some. Of 55,000 to 75,000 clones in the sample, 45% to 55% are singletons; the top ten hold about a sixth. Samples from alopecia areata patients were lesional scalp punch biopsies and peripheral blood. Cell sorting was applied to PBMCs, and CD4+ and CD8+ T cells were collected.

The starting material was CD8+ T cells sorted from blood, obtained at week 0. This clonotype originated in a human donor with alopecia areata. The chain uses TRBV5-6 and TRBJ2-5; 10 bases align to TRBD2. The CDR3 nucleotides read TGTGCCAGCAGCTTGAGCGGGAGGGAAGAGACCCAGTACTTC. Amino acid sequence: CASSLSGREETQYF. The entire variable domain, with the rest obtained from reference TRBV5-6 and TRBJ2-5, is as follows: DAGVTQSPTHLIKTRGQQVTLRCSPKSGHDTVSWYQQALGQGPQFIFQYYEEEERQRGNFPDRFSGHQFPNYSSELNVNALLLGDSALYLCASSLSGREETQYFGPGTRLLVL.